The 24 T cell receptor beta chains listed next were all sequenced from one sample in a study of Graves' ophthalmopathy and Graves' hyperthyroidism. From RNA, the CDR3 regions of TCR beta chains were amplified and sequenced. First-round RT-PCR with HTBI primers preceded a second-round multiplex PCR. TCRdb re-called the multiplex PCR reads through MiXCR, storing one row per CDR3 protein. In the table there are around 1.1 million distinct CDR3 sequences, less than 45% of which are singletons. Sequencing was carried out using peripheral blood or thyroid tissue (not recorded which). These receptors were collected from an adult man with Graves' hyperthyroidism.

The V gene is TRBV29-1, the J gene TRBJ2-5; TRBD1 is a possible D gene (6 bases). The CDR3 consists of 11 residues. Per germline, CDR1 SQVTM and CDR2 ANQGSEA. V lost 7 bases and J 6 bases, leaving 12 bases between the germline ends. CDR3 DNA sequence: TGCAGCGGTATCTGGGGGCAGACCCAGTACTTC. Translation: CSGIWGQTQYF.

This clonotype was counted at least ten times. The chain has TRBV15 and TRBJ2-7; weak D call: TRBD1 (6 bases). The CDR3 has 13 residues. Germline CDR1 LNHNV, CDR2 YYDKDF (reference sequence). V lost 5 bases to trimming and J lost 2 bases, with 10 bases between them. This CDR3 is CATSLGQTYEQYF. For the CDR3, the DNA is TGTGCCACCAGCCTAGGACAGACCTACGAGCAGTACTTC. Drawing the rest from reference TRBV15 and TRBJ2-7, the complete variable domain is DAMVIQNPRYQVTQFGKPVTLSCSQTLNHNVMYWYQQKSSQAPKLLFHYYDKDFNNEADTPDNFQSRRPNTSFCFLDIRSPGLGDTAMYLCATSLGQTYEQYFGPGTRLTVT.

The chain couples TRBV5-6 to TRBJ2-7; D is uncertain. From germline, CDR1 is SGHDT and CDR2 YYEEEE. The CDR3 consists of 14 residues. V lost 1 base to trimming and J lost 2 bases, with 10 bases between them. In DNA, the CDR3 is TGTGCCAGCAGCTTGTTCACACCACCCTACGAGCAGTACTTC. As protein: CASSLFTPPYEQYF.

This clonotype was detected many times. V usage is TRBV25-1 and J usage is TRBJ1-1; D is unclear. V dropped 8 bases and J dropped 1 base, with 8 bases sitting between them. The CDR3 is made up of 12 amino acids. Germline CDR1 is MGHDK and CDR2 is SYGVNS. The CDR3 sequence is CASCLGNTEAFF. The CDR3 DNA follows: TGTGCCAGCTGCTTGGGGAACACTGAAGCTTTCTTT.

This clonotype was found many times. The rearrangement uses TRBV7-9 and TRBJ1-5; no definite D call. Trimming shortened V by 1 base and J by 13 bases, and 14 bases separated the two germline ends. Germline CDR1 and CDR2: SEHNR and FQNEAQ (reference sequence). This CDR3 region has 13 residues. The CDR3 nucleotides read TGTGCCAGCAGCTTAGACCCTATGGGAACGCAGCATTTT. It is translated as CASSLDPMGTQHF. The full variable domain, completed using reference TRBV7-9 and TRBJ1-5, is DTGVSQNPRHKITKRGQNVTFRCDPISEHNRLYWYRQTLGQGPEFLTYFQNEAQLEKSRLLSDRFSAERPKGSFSTLEIQRTEQGDSAMYLCASSLDPMGTQHFGDGTRLSIL.

The sample holds many counts of this clonotype. The chain carries TRBV7-9 and TRBJ2-5; D gene ambiguous. This CDR3 is built from 12 residues. Germline lookup yields CDR1 SEHNR and CDR2 FQNEAQ (reference sequence). V shed 6 bases and J shed 1 base, with 6 bases lying between them. The CDR3 sequence is CASSYTQETQYF. The CDR3 DNA reads as TGTGCCAGCAGTTACACCCAAGAGACCCAGTACTTC.

In its sample, this clonotype was seen a few times. A far larger clone is just one base off, so this is likely a read error. CDR3 amino acids: CASSFGQDYGYTF. CDR3 in DNA: TGTGCCAGCAGTTTCGGACAAGACTATGGCTACACCTTC. The chain recombines TRBV27 with TRBJ1-2; tentatively, D is TRBD1 (5 bases). The CDR3 extends over 13 amino acids. Trimming cost V 3 bases and J 3 bases, with 8 bases left between them. Germline V CDR1 and CDR2: MNHEY, SMNVEV (reference sequence).

The chain combines TRBV29-1 with TRBJ2-2, with D possibly matching TRBD1 (6 bases). Trimming pared 2 bases from V and 3 bases from J, leaving 13 bases between. Germline V gives CDR1 SQVTM, CDR2 ANQGSEA. The CDR3 consists of 15 residues. This chain's CDR3 is CSVEWGRGDTGELFF. The CDR3 DNA follows: TGCAGCGTTGAATGGGGCAGGGGTGACACCGGGGAGCTGTTTTTT.

There are a few counts of this clonotype. A read error may account for a junction end that differs from germline. This chain joins TRBV19 and TRBJ1-6; 8 positions agree with TRBD1. This CDR3 has 17 amino acids. Looked up from germline, CDR1 is LNHDA and CDR2 is SQIVND (reference sequence). CDR3 residues: CAGRWGRSGTGHSPLHF. Here the CDR3 DNA reads TGTGCCGGTAGATGGGGTAGGTCCGGGACAGGTCATTCACCCCTCCACTTT.

This chain links TRBV11-2 with TRBJ2-7; TRBD1 matches 8 bases. This CDR3 has 15 residues. Trimming at V came to 5 bases and at J to 3 bases, leaving 9 bases not matched to a gene. Germline loops: CDR1 SGHAT, CDR2 FQNNGV. The CDR3 nucleotides read TGTGCCAGCAGCAATTACCGGGACAGGAACTACGAGCAGTACTTC. Protein sequence: CASSNYRDRNYEQYF.

At least ten counts were recorded for this clonotype. The chain recombines TRBV20-1 with TRBJ2-7, with 9 nucleotides matching TRBD1. V shed 0 bases and J 3 bases; nucleotides not matched to a gene: 6. The CDR3 runs to 15 residues. Germline CDR1 and CDR2: DFQATT and SNEGSKA (reference sequence). This chain's CDR3 is CSARERDRVFYEQYF. For the CDR3, the DNA is TGCAGTGCTAGAGAGAGGGACAGGGTCTTCTACGAGCAGTACTTC.

This clonotype has a count of ten or more. The rearrangement joins TRBV12-3 or TRBV12-4 to TRBJ2-5, with D possibly matching TRBD2 (6 bases). V lost 8 bases to trimming and J lost 0 bases, with 13 bases between them. This CDR3 is built from 14 residues. CDR3 residues: CASGARGYQETQYF. CDR3 coding DNA: TGTGCCAGCGGAGCTCGGGGGTACCAAGAGACCCAGTACTTC.

This clonotype was seen many times. The chain recombines TRBV7-9 with TRBJ2-7; 11 bases fit TRBD1. The V and J ends lost 5 bases and 5 bases, in that order; junction bases with no gene match: 2. Germline CDR1 and CDR2: SEHNR and FQNEAQ (reference sequence). The CDR3 is 13 residues long. The CDR3, as DNA: TGTGCCAGCAGCCAGGACAGGGGGCACGAGCAGTACTTC. This codes for CASSQDRGHEQYF.

In regard to this clonotype: A junction boundary mismatches the germline segment, possibly from a read error. The chain is built from TRBV5-1 and TRBJ1-2; a possible D gene is TRBD1 (5 bases). This CDR3 comprises 13 residues. The germline gives CDR1 SGHRS, CDR2 YFSETQ. The DNA of the CDR3 is TGCGCCAGCAGGGGGGGAATAAGCGATGGCAACACCTTC. This sequence encodes CASRGGISDGNTF.

This chain connects TRBV9 to TRBJ2-7; TRBD1 matches at 8 bases. Looked up from germline, CDR1 is SGDLS and CDR2 is YYNGEE. The V segment lost 4 bases and the J segment 6 bases; nucleotides outside the gene matches: 12. The CDR3 length is 15 residues. The CDR3: CASSYGQGRSSEQYF. CDR3 DNA sequence: TGTGCCAGCAGCTACGGACAGGGACGCTCAAGCGAGCAGTACTTC.

This clonotype was seen many times. V gene TRBV7-9 combines with J gene TRBJ2-7, with a weak D call TRBD1 (6 bases). Trimming cost V 8 bases and J 2 bases, with 13 bases left between them. This CDR3 region has 13 residues. From germline, CDR1 is SEHNR and CDR2 FQNEAQ (reference sequence). CDR3 loop: CASHPGTPYEQYF. The CDR3 DNA reads TGTGCCAGCCATCCCGGGACACCCTACGAGCAGTACTTC.

This chain links TRBV7-9 with TRBJ1-2; D is possibly TRBD1 (5 bases). Trimming left V 5 bases short and J 3 bases short, with 13 bases between. The germline CDR1 and CDR2 sequences are SEHNR and FQNEAQ (reference sequence). CDR3 size: 14 residues. The CDR3: CASSPISGDYGYTF. The CDR3 region has the DNA TGTGCCAGCAGCCCTATTTCGGGGGACTATGGCTACACCTTC.

This clonotype has a count of ten or more. The chain uses TRBV12-3 or TRBV12-4 and TRBJ1-4; D uncertain. The CDR3 is 14 amino acids. Trimming shortened V by 5 bases and J by 8 bases, and 15 bases separated the two germline ends. CDR3 protein: CASSIRATGEKLFF. DNA of the CDR3: TGTGCCAGCAGTATCCGGGCCACGGGGGAAAAACTGTTTTTT.

This clonotype was found many times. V and J are TRBV14 and TRBJ1-6; D is uncertain. Germline lookup yields CDR1 SGHDN and CDR2 FVKESK. The CDR3 is 15 amino acids. V dropped 0 bases and J dropped 7 bases, with 10 bases sitting between them. Here the CDR3 reads CASSQEVFGNSPLHF. The CDR3 nucleotides are TGTGCCAGCAGCCAAGAGGTTTTTGGGAATTCACCCCTCCACTTT.

This chain joins TRBV7-9 and TRBJ2-3; 8 bases agree with TRBD2. The junction had 5 bases not matched to a gene; V was cut back by 5 bases and J by 4 bases. Germline V CDR1 and CDR2: SEHNR, FQNEAQ (reference sequence). The CDR3 runs to 14 residues. As DNA, the CDR3 is TGTGCCAGCAGCCCGGGGGGGAGCTCAGATACGCAGTATTTT. Encoded protein: CASSPGGSSDTQYF.

This clonotype occurred many times. The chain combines TRBV2 with TRBJ2-5; 8 nucleotides align to TRBD1. Germline loops: CDR1 SNHLY, CDR2 FYNNEI. V dropped 6 bases and J dropped 5; count of bases not matched to a gene: 5. The length of the CDR3 is 13 residues. The CDR3 sequence is CASSGTGGETQYF. The CDR3 DNA reads TGTGCCAGCAGCGGGACAGGAGGGGAGACCCAGTACTTC.

This clonotype was detected only a few times. V and J are TRBV7-9 and TRBJ2-7; D uncertain. CDR1 is SEHNR, CDR2 FQNEAQ, per germline (reference sequence). V dropped 4 bases and J dropped 10 bases, with 20 bases sitting between them. The CDR3 runs 14 residues. This CDR3 reads CASSSDGPTKRQYF. For the CDR3, the DNA is TGTGCCAGCAGCTCGGACGGACCTACGAAGCGTCAGTACTTC.

This clonotype was observed at least ten times. The J gene is TRBJ2-7, the V gene TRBV7-9; 9 positions match TRBD2. From germline, CDR1 is SEHNR and CDR2 FQNEAQ (reference sequence). The V segment lost 5 bases and the J segment 6 bases; nucleotides outside the gene matches: 11. The CDR3 runs to 15 residues. DNA for the CDR3: TGTGCCAGCAGCCACTTCCAGCGGGAGGACCTCGAGCAGTACTTC. Residues: CASSHFQREDLEQYF.

V gene TRBV7-6 combines with J gene TRBJ1-1; 8 bases line up with TRBD1. This CDR3 comprises 16 residues. Per the germline V gene, CDR1 is SGHVS and CDR2 is FNYEAQ. V lost 6 bases and J lost 4; bases outside the gene matches: 13. The CDR3 loop reads CASSLRGRGEGTEAFF. The CDR3 DNA follows: TGTGCCAGCAGTCTCAGGGGGCGAGGGGAGGGCACTGAAGCTTTCTTT.